These T cell receptor beta chains were read from a single sample in a study of T-cell memory formation after mild COVID-19. TCRdb re-called the 5' RACE reads with MiXCR, one entry per CDR3 protein. Counted here are around 200,000 distinct CDR3 sequences, 15% to 20% occurring once; the ten biggest clones make up 3% to 4.5%. The specimen was PBMCs or a T cell subset sorted from them (not recorded which). Receptor source: a man younger than 35 who had mild COVID-19 (a few samples of this study predate the infection). Cell type and time point are not known. CDR3s include the opening cysteine and the closing phenylalanine or tryptophan. The D gene is left open where the match is weak. Only part of the rows carry a size: once, few, many, or a class if the clone is expanded.

clone size	V gene	D gene	J gene	CDR3 protein	CDR3 DNA
.	TRBV6-5	TRBD1	TRBJ1-1	CASSRRDRVNTEAFF	TGTGCCAGCAGTCGTCGGGACAGGGTGAACACTGAAGCTTTCTTT
once	TRBV5-6	TRBD1	TRBJ1-5	CASSRYIGQGVSGNQPQHF	TGTGCCAGCAGCCGTTACATCGGACAGGGGGTTAGCGGCAATCAGCCCCAGCATTTT
few	TRBV12-3/TRBV12-4	TRBD1	TRBJ2-5	CASSLHPGQAQYF	TGTGCCAGCTCCCTTCACCCCGGACAGGCACAGTACTTC
few	TRBV7-8	.	TRBJ1-6	CASSPQAPNNSPLHF	TGTGCCAGCAGCCCCCAAGCACCTAATAATTCACCCCTCCACTTT
.	TRBV28	TRBD1	TRBJ1-1	CASSLDQGALAFF	TGTGCCAGCAGTTTAGACCAGGGGGCATTGGCTTTCTTT
.	TRBV29-1	.	TRBJ1-2	CSPGGRARYGYTF	TGCAGCCCGGGGGGGAGGGCTCGGTATGGCTACACCTTC
few	TRBV5-1	.	TRBJ2-1	CASSPTGALEQFF	TGCGCCAGCAGCCCGACAGGTGCGCTTGAGCAGTTCTTC
.	TRBV7-3	TRBD1	TRBJ2-2	CASSPKTGYGELFF	TGTGCCAGCAGTCCCAAGACAGGGTACGGGGAGCTGTTTTTT
few	TRBV12-3/TRBV12-4	.	TRBJ2-3	CASRASPGSSPRNTQYF	TGTGCCAGCAGAGCTTCTCCCGGGAGCTCCCCCCGCAATACGCAGTATTTT
.	TRBV3-1	.	TRBJ1-1	CASSQGITAFF	TGTGCCAGCAGCCAAGGGATTACGGCTTTCTTT
.	TRBV7-2	.	TRBJ1-5	CASSRNDGDQPQHF	TGTGCCAGCAGCCGAAACGACGGGGATCAGCCCCAGCATTTT
few	TRBV6-5	.	TRBJ2-6	CASSYWRDSGANVLTF	TGTGCCAGCAGTTACTGGCGTGACTCTGGGGCCAACGTCCTGACTTTC
few	TRBV7-3	.	TRBJ2-3	CASSPMGTDTQYF	TGTGCCAGCAGTCCGATGGGCACAGATACGCAGTATTTT
many	TRBV24-1	TRBD2	TRBJ2-5	CATSDSAGGGETQYF	TGTGCCACCAGTGATTCCGCGGGCGGGGGGGAGACCCAGTACTTC
few	TRBV5-1	.	TRBJ2-5	CATTVGGAGTETQYF	TGCGCCACCACGGTGGGTGGGGCAGGGACCGAGACCCAGTACTTC
few	TRBV12-3/TRBV12-4	.	TRBJ2-2	CASSAKVTNTGELFF	TGTGCCAGCAGTGCGAAGGTTACGAACACCGGGGAGCTGTTTTTT
.	TRBV7-2	TRBD2	TRBJ2-3	CASSIERGRPPDTQYF	TGTGCCAGCAGCATCGAGCGGGGGAGGCCCCCAGATACGCAGTATTTT
.	TRBV6-5	.	TRBJ2-3	CASSPQAGAGTDTQYF	TGTGCCAGCAGTCCCCAGGCGGGGGCTGGCACAGATACGCAGTATTTT
many	TRBV7-3	.	TRBJ2-1	CASSRGGSYNEQFF	TGTGCCAGCAGCCGGGGCGGCTCCTACAATGAGCAGTTCTTC
few	TRBV24-1	TRBD1	TRBJ2-1	CATSDPGTGYNEQFF	TGTGCCACCAGTGATCCCGGGACAGGTTACAATGAGCAGTTCTTC
.	TRBV27	.	TRBJ2-2	CASSTSLTNTGELFF	TGTGCCAGCAGCACAAGTCTTACGAACACCGGGGAGCTGTTTTTT
few	TRBV20-1	.	TRBJ2-3	CSAFWPGDTQYF	TGCAGTGCTTTCTGGCCGGGCGATACGCAGTATTTT
few	TRBV20-1	.	TRBJ1-5	CSATTRGTSNQPQHF	TGCAGTGCTACGACCAGGGGTACGAGCAATCAGCCCCAGCATTTT
.	TRBV7-2	TRBD2	TRBJ2-3	CASSEASSGGSDTQYF	TGTGCCAGCAGCGAAGCGTCGAGCGGGGGGTCGGATACGCAGTATTTT
many	TRBV7-8	TRBD1	TRBJ2-3	CASSFRDRGRDTQYF	TGTGCCAGCAGCTTCCGGGACAGGGGTAGAGATACGCAGTATTTT
many	TRBV5-1	.	TRBJ2-6	CASSLVGGQSSGANVLTF	TGCGCCAGCAGCTTGGTGGGGGGACAGTCCTCTGGGGCCAACGTCCTGACTTTC
.	TRBV5-1	.	TRBJ1-4	CASRSAGGATNEKLFF	TGCGCCAGCAGGTCCGCCGGGGGGGCAACTAATGAAAAACTGTTTTTT
.	TRBV15	.	TRBJ2-6	CATSRVTGAGIGSGANVLTF	TGTGCCACCAGCAGAGTGACGGGGGCAGGGATCGGCTCTGGGGCCAACGTCCTGACTTTC
few	TRBV5-1	.	TRBJ2-7	CASAPGTPLYEQYF	TGCGCCAGCGCTCCCGGGACACCCCTTTACGAGCAGTACTTC
few	TRBV5-1	TRBD1	TRBJ2-1	CASSPGTGVWNEQFF	TGCGCCAGCAGCCCCGGGACAGGGGTTTGGAATGAGCAGTTCTTC
few	TRBV7-9	TRBD1	TRBJ1-4	CASSGRTGRGEKLFF	TGTGCCAGCAGCGGGAGGACAGGGAGGGGTGAAAAACTGTTTTTT
.	TRBV7-2	.	TRBJ1-2	CASSLGLASYGYTF	TGTGCCAGCAGCTTAGGTCTTGCCAGCTATGGCTACACCTTC
.	TRBV5-1	.	TRBJ1-1	CASSFESDGYTEAFF	TGCGCCAGCAGCTTCGAGAGTGACGGCTACACTGAAGCTTTCTTT
.	TRBV5-6	TRBD1	TRBJ2-1	CASSLTGTGYNEQFF	TGTGCCAGCAGCTTAACCGGGACAGGGTACAATGAGCAGTTCTTC
few	TRBV7-2	.	TRBJ1-4	CASSLVAREKLFF	TGTGCCAGCAGCTTAGTCGCGCGCGAAAAACTGTTTTTT
.	TRBV10-3	.	TRBJ2-7	CAIREGTSSYEQYF	TGTGCCATCAGGGAGGGGACTTCCTCCTACGAGCAGTACTTC
.	TRBV7-2	.	TRBJ2-1	CASSLGGWSYNEQFF	TGTGCCAGCAGCTTAGGGGGGTGGTCCTACAATGAGCAGTTCTTC
.	TRBV11-2	TRBD2	TRBJ2-5	CASSLYARLAGGETQYF	TGTGCCAGCAGCTTATACGCCAGGCTAGCGGGGGGAGAGACCCAGTACTTC
once	TRBV7-3	TRBD1	TRBJ2-2	CASSWDRGPTGELFF	TGTGCCAGCAGCTGGGACAGGGGACCCACCGGGGAGCTGTTTTTT
few	TRBV29-1	.	TRBJ2-3	CSSRRGAEDTQYF	TGCAGCTCTCGTAGGGGGGCGGAAGATACGCAGTATTTT
.	TRBV7-8	.	TRBJ1-3	CASRVAGLGSGNTIYF	TGTGCCAGCAGGGTCGCGGGGTTGGGGTCTGGAAACACCATATATTTT
.	TRBV12-3/TRBV12-4	.	TRBJ2-3	CASRGLSEPPRFSTDTQYF	TGTGCCAGCAGGGGTCTCTCCGAACCCCCCAGATTCAGCACAGATACGCAGTATTTT
.	TRBV28	TRBD2	TRBJ2-1	CASSLSGRGQFF	TGTGCCAGCAGTTTATCCGGGAGGGGGCAGTTCTTC
.	TRBV7-6	TRBD1	TRBJ1-2	CASTRDSRYGYTF	TGTGCCAGCACCCGGGACAGTCGGTATGGCTACACCTTC
.	TRBV7-2	TRBD2	TRBJ2-3	CASSLPLAGGPTDTQYF	TGTGCCAGCAGCCTCCCGTTAGCGGGGGGACCCACAGATACGCAGTATTTT
.	TRBV6-5	.	TRBJ1-5	CASSYSGAPSNQPQHF	TGTGCCAGCAGTTACTCGGGGGCCCCTAGCAATCAGCCCCAGCATTTT
.	TRBV6-1	.	TRBJ2-7	CASRNWISYEQYF	TGTGCCAGCAGGAACTGGATTTCCTACGAGCAGTACTTC
.	TRBV6-2/TRBV6-3	.	TRBJ1-5	CASRRGGDQPQHF	TGTGCCAGCAGGCGGGGGGGCGATCAGCCCCAGCATTTT
once	TRBV20-1	.	TRBJ1-5	CSAGGGGSQPQHF	TGCAGTGCGGGCGGTGGTGGATCTCAGCCCCAGCATTTT
.	TRBV5-8	TRBD1	TRBJ1-2	CASRTGQGIGGYTF	TGTGCCAGCAGGACGGGACAGGGAATTGGGGGCTACACCTTC
few	TRBV21-1	.	TRBJ2-2	CASSKCNARGLKVTGELFF	TGTGCCAGCAGCAAATGCAATGCGAGGGGCCTGAAGGTCACCGGGGAGCTGTTTTTT
.	TRBV15	.	TRBJ2-7	CATSRAKGPSGYEQYF	TGTGCCACCAGCAGAGCGAAGGGTCCCTCGGGTTACGAGCAGTACTTC
.	TRBV10-3	.	TRBJ1-4	CAISAGTGEKLFF	TGTGCCATCAGCGCGGGGACGGGAGAAAAACTGTTTTTT